This passage covers 22 T cell receptor beta chains from one sample sequenced in a study of blood T cell repertoires in COVID-19. TCRdb's table, derived via immunoSEQ multiplex PCR, lists solely in-frame clones and lacks some. The sample contains over 150,000 clones, 89% of which appear only once. The source material was peripheral blood. Source of these receptors: a man aged 18 to 35 who had recovered from COVID-19.

The chain uses TRBV6-2 or TRBV6-3 and TRBJ2-1; TRBD2 is a possible D gene (6 bases). Looked up from germline, CDR1 is MNHEY and CDR2 is SVGEGT. Trimming left V 5 bases short and J 14 bases short, with 13 bases between. The CDR3 is 11 amino acids. Here the CDR3 DNA reads TGTGCCAGCAGTCTCCGGGAGATGGAGTTCTTC. Protein: CASSLREMEFF.

V usage is TRBV10-3 and J usage is TRBJ2-7; 10 nucleotides line up with TRBD2. V gave up 10 bases and J gave up 5 bases; unmatched junction bases: 8. Germline V lookup: CDR1 ENHRY, CDR2 SYGVKD. CDR3 length: 13 amino acids. The CDR3 region has the DNA TGTGCCACTAAAGCGGGGGGGGCGAACGAGCAGTACTTC. Encoded protein: CATKAGGANEQYF.

This clone was observed a single time. V and J are TRBV6-5 and TRBJ1-2; 7 nucleotides agree with TRBD1. The germline V gene encodes CDR1 MNHEY and CDR2 SVGAGI. The V and J ends lost 4 bases and 8 bases, in that order; junction bases with no gene match: 7. CDR3 size: 13 residues. The DNA of the CDR3 is TGTGCCAGCAGTTCTCTGACAGGGCACGGCTACACCTTC. This encodes CASSSLTGHGYTF.

This clone was observed once. V usage is TRBV7-9 and J usage is TRBJ2-1; 10 nucleotides align to TRBD2. The trim removed 4 bases at V and 0 bases at J, leaving 3 bases unmatched. CDR3 length: 16 amino acids. Germline CDR1 reads SEHNR; CDR2 reads FQNEAQ (reference sequence). The CDR3 region has the DNA TGTGCCAGCAGCTCCCGGACTAGCGGCTCCTACAATGAGCAGTTCTTC. It translates to CASSSRTSGSYNEQFF.

V gene TRBV6-5 combines with J gene TRBJ2-7; 7 nucleotides agree with TRBD1. Germline V gene sequence: CDR1 MNHEY, CDR2 SVGAGI. The CDR3 consists of 12 residues. Trimming cost V 6 bases and J 6 bases; bases outside gene matches: 5. This CDR3 is CASSPGTAEQYF. The DNA of the CDR3 is TGTGCCAGCAGCCCCGGGACAGCCGAGCAGTACTTC.

The V gene is TRBV27, the J gene TRBJ2-3; no clear D. The germline V gene has CDR1 MNHEY and CDR2 SMNVEV (reference sequence). Trimming left V 6 bases short and J 1 base short, with 8 bases between. CDR3 length: 13 amino acids. CDR3 sequence reads: CASSSLGTDTQYF. CDR3 bases: TGTGCCAGCAGCTCCCTCGGCACAGATACGCAGTATTTT.

V usage is TRBV28 and J usage is TRBJ2-3; D is undetermined. Per germline, CDR1 MDHEN and CDR2 SYDVKM. V was pared by 3 bases and J by 2 bases, with 9 bases between. The CDR3 contains 14 residues. The CDR3 DNA reads as TGTGCCAGCAGTTTTCCCCCAAACACAGATACGCAGTATTTT. Amino acid sequence: CASSFPPNTDTQYF.

This rearrangement joins TRBV5-5 to TRBJ1-5; the D gene is possibly TRBD1 (6 bases). This CDR3 is built from 14 residues. Trimming pared 0 bases from V and 4 bases from J, leaving 8 bases between. CDR1 is SGHKS, CDR2 YYEKEE, per germline (reference sequence). For the CDR3, the DNA is TGTGCCAGCAGCTTGGCCCAGGGGAATCAGCCCCAGCATTTT. Encoded protein: CASSLAQGNQPQHF.

This chain joins TRBV5-1 and TRBJ2-7; no firm D call. V lost 0 bases and J lost 3, with 10 bases in between. This CDR3 comprises 14 residues. The germline gives CDR1 SGHRS, CDR2 YFSETQ. The CDR3: CASSLDTPIYEQYF. Written as DNA, the CDR3 is TGCGCCAGCAGCTTGGATACTCCTATCTACGAGCAGTACTTC.

The V and J genes are TRBV6-1 and TRBJ2-7; 9 nucleotides agree with TRBD1. The CDR3 loop spans 16 amino acids. Germline loops: CDR1 MNHNS, CDR2 SASEGT. The junction had 8 bases not matched to a gene; V was cut back by 2 bases and J by 3 bases. The CDR3: CASSEYGQGYDYEQYF. The CDR3 nucleotides read TGTGCCAGCAGTGAATACGGACAGGGGTACGACTACGAGCAGTACTTC.

This sequence joins TRBV9 and TRBJ2-3, with no clear D. Trimming stripped 0 bases from V and 5 bases from J, with 7 bases between. CDR1 SGDLS and CDR2 YYNGEE come from the germline V gene. The CDR3 is 13 residues long. The CDR3 loop reads CASSVATGDTQYF. CDR3 in DNA: TGTGCCAGCAGCGTAGCAACGGGAGATACGCAGTATTTT.

This CDR3 reads CSVEIYQAYNEQFF. CDR3 nucleotides: TGCAGCGTTGAAATATATCAGGCCTACAATGAGCAGTTCTTC. The chain recombines TRBV29-1 with TRBJ2-1; unclear D gene. The CDR3 loop spans 14 amino acids. Germline-derived CDR1 and CDR2 are SQVTM and ANQGSEA. With 2 bases removed from V and 2 bases from J, the gap between germline ends came to 10 bases.

J is TRBJ2-3 and V is TRBV7-6, with D maybe TRBD1 (6 bases). The CDR3 is 18 residues long. The germline V gene has CDR1 SGHVS and CDR2 FNYEAQ. V dropped 2 bases and J dropped 1 base, with 19 bases sitting between them. CDR3 bases: TGTGCCAGCAGCTTAATTTTGACAGGTACTCTTCGCACAGATACGCAGTATTTT. Its translation: CASSLILTGTLRTDTQYF.

V and J are TRBV9 and TRBJ2-1; 12 bases align to TRBD2. The CDR3 length is 18 residues. J was trimmed by 4 bases and V by 0 bases; bases with no gene match: 8. Germline V gene sequence: CDR1 SGDLS, CDR2 YYNGEE. CDR3 in amino acids: CASSVGLAGEIRYNEQFF. CDR3 sequence (DNA): TGTGCCAGCAGCGTAGGACTAGCGGGAGAGATCCGGTACAATGAGCAGTTCTTC.

V and J are TRBV29-1 and TRBJ2-5; 8 positions agree with TRBD1. Unmatched junction bases numbered 6, after V lost 4 bases and J lost 2 bases. This CDR3 is built from 14 residues. From germline, CDR1 is SQVTM and CDR2 ANQGSEA. This CDR3 reads CSVGSGTGQETQYF. As DNA, the CDR3 is TGCAGCGTTGGGTCCGGGACAGGTCAAGAGACCCAGTACTTC.

V usage is TRBV2 and J usage is TRBJ2-5; 7 positions match TRBD1. The CDR3 runs 14 residues. CDR1 is SNHLY, CDR2 FYNNEI, per germline. Trimming cost V 6 bases and J 3 bases; bases outside gene matches: 7. The CDR3 reads CASRARQGEETQYF. The CDR3 region has the DNA TGTGCCAGCAGAGCTAGACAGGGAGAAGAGACCCAGTACTTC. Based on the CDR3 plus reference TRBV2 and TRBJ2-5, the full variable domain is EPEVTQTPSHQVTQMGQEVILRCVPISNHLYFYWYRQILGQKVEFLVSFYNNEISEKSEIFDDQFSVERPDGSNFTLKIRSTKLEDSAMYFCASRARQGEETQYFGPGTRLLVL.

The chain uses TRBV6-5 and TRBJ1-2; D uncertain. Germline CDR1 is MNHEY and CDR2 is SVGAGI. The CDR3 is 13 amino acids. The V end was cut by 5 bases, the J end by 8 bases, with 15 bases between. Here the CDR3 reads CASSPMGREGYTF. The DNA for the CDR3 is TGTGCCAGCAGTCCGATGGGCCGGGAAGGCTACACCTTC.

The rearrangement uses TRBV30 and TRBJ2-1; TRBD1 matches 10 bases. The junction had 11 bases not matched to a gene; V was cut back by 3 bases and J by 6 bases. The CDR3 is made up of 16 amino acids. CDR1 and CDR2 from the germline V gene are GTSNPN and SVGIG (reference sequence). The CDR3 DNA is TGTGCCTGGAGGTTCCCTGGGACAGGGGTTTCCAATGAGCAGTTCTTC. It yields the protein CAWRFPGTGVSNEQFF.

This chain joins TRBV6-2 or TRBV6-3 and TRBJ1-2; D not resolved. Trimming pared 2 bases from V and 8 bases from J, leaving 9 bases between. The germline V gene encodes CDR1 MNHEY and CDR2 SVGEGT. This CDR3 comprises 12 residues. The CDR3 reads CASSYGLRGYTF. DNA of the CDR3: TGTGCCAGCAGTTACGGTTTGAGGGGCTACACCTTC.

This clone was detected only once. This sequence joins TRBV7-6 and TRBJ2-6; possibly TRBD1 for D (7 bases). Germline CDR1 is SGHVS and CDR2 is FNYEAQ. This CDR3 contains 17 residues. V was cut by 3 bases and J by 0 bases, with 12 bases left in between. CDR3: CASSFQGGASGANVLTF. The CDR3 DNA reads as TGTGCCAGCAGCTTCCAGGGGGGAGCCTCTGGGGCCAACGTCCTGACTTTC. Full variable domain (outside the CDR3, taken from reference TRBV7-6 and TRBJ2-6): GAGVSQSPRYKVTKRGQDVALRCDPISGHVSLYWYRQALGQGPEFLTYFNYEAQQDKSGLPNDRFSAERPEGSISTLTIQRTEQRDSAMYRCASSFQGGASGANVLTFGAGSRLTVL.

This clone was counted only a few times. This sequence joins TRBV25-1 and TRBJ1-2, with 7 positions matching TRBD1. V trimming: 10 bases; J trimming: 2 bases; junction bases outside the gene matches: 7. The CDR3 consists of 13 residues. Germline assignment: CDR1 MGHDK and CDR2 SYGVNS. CDR3 DNA: TGTGCCACCATCGGAGGGGGCAACTATGGCTACACCTTC. Protein sequence: CATIGGGNYGYTF.

This chain uses TRBV19 with TRBJ1-1; D is perhaps TRBD1 (6 bases). The CDR3 extends over 14 amino acids. The V gene lost 3 bases and the J gene lost 4 bases, with 12 bases spanning the gap. Per the germline V gene, CDR1 is LNHDA and CDR2 is SQIVND (reference sequence). The CDR3 loop reads CASSIVLGATEAFF. The CDR3 coding sequence is TGTGCCAGTAGTATCGTCCTGGGGGCCACTGAAGCTTTCTTT.